Following are 4 T cell receptor beta chains from one sample sequenced in a study of blood T cells in healthy people across ages. Next came a second PCR, run for about 6 to 12 cycles, which used a sample-barcoded 5' primer along with a J-beta primer mix. Each CDR3 protein gets one entry after TCRdb re-called the 5' RACE reads with MiXCR. The sample has about 540,000 distinct CDR3 sequences; approximately 25% are singletons. These sequences were also reported in another study, on T cells of mothers and their children.

Sample: blood. The receptors stem from a boy aged 5-17 years in good health.

V gene TRBV6-5 combines with J gene TRBJ1-1; D not resolved. Germline lookup yields CDR1 MNHEY and CDR2 SVGAGI. The CDR3 length is 16 residues. V was trimmed by 0 bases and J by 1 base, leaving 12 bases between them. The CDR3 region has the DNA TGTGCCAGCAGTTACTCGAACTGGGGAGCGAACACTGAAGCTTTCTTT. Residues: CASSYSNWGANTEAFF.

This clonotype was recorded at least ten times. The chain has TRBV7-9 and TRBJ1-1; D is unclear. This CDR3 region has 13 residues. Trimming pared 1 base from V and 7 bases from J, leaving 10 bases between. Germline V CDR1 and CDR2: SEHNR, FQNEAQ (reference sequence). The CDR3 region is CASSLGPTSEAFF. Written as DNA, the CDR3 is TGTGCCAGCAGCTTAGGACCCACGAGTGAAGCTTTCTTT.

V is TRBV7-2 and J is TRBJ2-5; 9 bases fit TRBD2. The last part of the DNA fits TRBJ2-7 better; the J call may be wrong. The CDR3 is 17 residues long. Germline CDR1 reads SGHTA; CDR2 reads FQGNSA. The CDR3 bases are TGTGCCAGCAGCTTACCCAGCGCGGGGGGGTCGGATTACGAGCAGTACTTC. As protein: CASSLPSAGGSDYEQYF.

The rearrangement links TRBV6-4 to TRBJ2-1; 10 bases map to TRBD2. Germline-derived CDR1 and CDR2 are MRHNA and SNTAGT. The length of the CDR3 is 15 residues. J lost 2 bases, V lost 3 bases, and 1 base had no gene match. The CDR3 coding sequence is TGTGCCAGCAGTGATCTAGCGGGGGCCTACAATGAGCAGTTCTTC. This codes for CASSDLAGAYNEQFF.